The TCR beta chain under discussion was sequenced for a study of blood T cells in healthy people across ages. General study points: The authors considered diversity estimates from one million T cells to be underestimates. Conclusively comparing naive with antigen-experienced cells was impossible with unsorted PBMCs.

This clonotype was counted between two and nine times. What it recognizes is unknown. Alongside a J-beta primer mix, a sample-barcoded 5' primer served in a second PCR lasting roughly 7 to 11 cycles. TCRdb reprocessed the 5' RACE reads with MiXCR, giving one entry per CDR3 protein. The sample shows hundreds of thousands of distinct CDR3 sequences, around 29% of them seen only once. Each sample provided at least 5 micrograms of extracted total RNA. Trimming left V 4 bases short and J 6 bases short, with 7 bases between. Germline V CDR1 and CDR2: SGHRS, YFSETQ. The CDR3 is made up of 12 amino acids. V is TRBV5-1 and J is TRBJ2-2; the D is unclear. This TCR derives from a woman in her 70s in good health. Sequencing input: blood. The DNA of the CDR3 is TGCGCCAGCAGCCGAGACGCCGGGGAGCTGTTTTTT. Encoded protein: CASSRDAGELFF.